Shown below are 23 T cell receptor beta chains from a single sample sequenced in a study of identical twins. TCRdb ran MiXCR on the 5' RACE reads and lists one entry per CDR3 protein. The sample holds approximately 550,000 distinct CDR3 sequences, approximately 20% seen once. These data also featured in a second study, about yellow fever vaccine responses in identical twins.

The sequenced sample consisted of CD4+ T cells sorted from blood. These receptor sequences come from a woman aged 18-29 years in good health.

This clonotype was recorded at least ten times. CDR3 nucleotide sequence: TGTGCCAGCAGTTTACACGGCGGGGGGGCCTTCCGGGAGCAGTTCTTC. Translation: CASSLHGGGAFREQFF. V is TRBV12-3 or TRBV12-4 and J is TRBJ2-1; TRBD2 matches at 9 bases. Losses at the gene ends were 2 bases for V and 10 bases for J; bases not matched to a gene: 12. The CDR3 totals 16 residues.

This clonotype turned up a few times. The V call is TRBV12-3 or TRBV12-4, the J call TRBJ2-1, with 11 bases identical to TRBD1. V lost 6 bases to trimming and J lost 1 base; unmatched junction nucleotides: 5. The CDR3 has 16 residues. CDR3 sequence: CASSGQGAMSYNEQFF. The CDR3 region has the DNA TGTGCCAGCAGCGGACAGGGGGCTATGTCCTACAATGAGCAGTTCTTC.

This clonotype was found a few times. CDR3 sequence reads: CASSLGYSETEAFF. In DNA, the CDR3 is TGCGCCAGCAGCTTGGGTTATTCTGAGACTGAAGCTTTCTTT. The V and J genes are TRBV5-1 and TRBJ1-1, with D unclear. This CDR3 is built from 14 residues. Germline V gene sequence: CDR1 SGHRS, CDR2 YFSETQ. Trimming shortened V by 0 bases and J by 5 bases, and 11 bases separated the two germline ends. Based on the CDR3 plus reference TRBV5-1 and TRBJ1-1, the full variable domain is KAGVTQTPRYLIKTRGQQVTLSCSPISGHRSVSWYQQTPGQGLQFLFEYFSETQRNKGNFPGRFSGRQFSNSRSEMNVSTLELGDSALYLCASSLGYSETEAFFGQGTRLTVV.

This clonotype occurred a few times. This rearrangement joins TRBV6-1 to TRBJ2-2, with D maybe TRBD1 (8 bases). Germline CDR1 reads MNHNS; CDR2 reads SASEGT. The CDR3 is made up of 15 amino acids. Trimming took 6 bases from V and 7 from J, leaving 18 bases between them. The CDR3 region has the DNA TGTGCCAGCAGCCTACAGGGGGGGTTTGGCGGGGAGCTGTTTTTT. Protein sequence: CASSLQGGFGGELFF.

The CDR3 DNA follows: TGCAGTGCAACCCGACAGGTTCAAGAGACCCAGTACTTC. It specifies CSATRQVQETQYF. The rearrangement joins TRBV20-1 to TRBJ2-5, with D perhaps matching TRBD1 (6 bases). Looked up from germline, CDR1 is DFQATT and CDR2 is SNEGSKA (reference sequence). V dropped 6 bases and J dropped 2 bases, with 13 bases sitting between them. The CDR3 sequence is 13 residues long.

This clonotype was counted only a few times. V and J are TRBV6-1 and TRBJ2-5, with 9 bases aligning to TRBD1. The germline gives CDR1 MNHNS, CDR2 SASEGT. Trimming at V came to 5 bases and at J to 4 bases, leaving 8 bases not matched to a gene. This CDR3 is 15 amino acids long. The CDR3 protein is CASSRSGQGGETQYF. The CDR3, as DNA: TGTGCCAGCAGTCGATCGGGACAGGGTGGAGAGACCCAGTACTTC.

This clonotype was observed a handful of times. V gene TRBV10-3 combines with J gene TRBJ2-7; 10 bases are shared with TRBD2. This CDR3 contains 15 residues. The germline gives CDR1 ENHRY, CDR2 SYGVKD. The J segment lost 4 bases and the V segment lost 2 bases, leaving 5 bases of the junction unmatched. The CDR3 DNA follows: TGTGCCATCAGTGAGGTGGCTAGCGGGAGTTACGAGCAGTACTTC. Its protein is CAISEVASGSYEQYF.

The V gene is TRBV5-1, the J gene TRBJ2-3; 9 bases agree with TRBD1. Germline V gives CDR1 SGHRS, CDR2 YFSETQ. The CDR3 is 16 residues long. With V trimmed by 0 bases and J by 0 bases, 2 bases remained unmatched. The CDR3 DNA sequence: TGCGCCAGCAGCTTGGCCGGACAGGGGAGCACAGATACGCAGTATTTT. Amino acids: CASSLAGQGSTDTQYF.

This clonotype occurred a few times. The V gene is TRBV10-3, the J gene TRBJ2-3, with D possibly matching TRBD2 (5 bases). The germline V gene encodes CDR1 ENHRY and CDR2 SYGVKD. Trimming removed 2 bases from V and 9 bases from J, with 15 bases in between. The CDR3 spans 14 residues. The CDR3 spells CAISEPPQADTQYF. CDR3 nucleotide sequence: TGTGCCATCAGTGAGCCCCCCCAAGCGGACACGCAGTATTTT.

This chain joins TRBV4-1 and TRBJ1-2, with D uncertain. The CDR3 extends over 13 amino acids. V dropped 0 bases and J dropped 4 bases, with 6 bases sitting between them. Looked up from germline, CDR1 is MGHRA and CDR2 is YSYEKL. The CDR3 sequence is CASSQDGIYGYTF. In DNA form, the CDR3 reads TGCGCCAGCAGCCAAGACGGGATCTATGGCTACACCTTC.

This clonotype turned up a few times. The junction departs from the called germline gene at one end, perhaps through a read error. The chain carries TRBV10-3 and TRBJ1-1; D might be TRBD1 (6 bases). The CDR3 extends over 13 amino acids. The V gene's germline CDR1 is ENHRY and CDR2 SYGVKD. The CDR3 sequence: CAIRQELNTEVFF. In nucleotides, the CDR3 is TGTGCCATCCGACAGGAATTGAACACTGAAGTTTTCTTT.

The CDR3 region has the DNA TGTGCCAGCAGCTCCGACAGGCTGCTTGCTGAAAAACTGTTTTTT. Translating it yields CASSSDRLLAEKLFF. This sequence joins TRBV11-2 and TRBJ1-4, with D tentatively TRBD1 (6 bases). The CDR3 has 15 residues. The germline CDR1 and CDR2 sequences are SGHAT and FQNNGV. V lost 4 bases, J lost 7 bases, and 16 bases lay in between.

The table lists this clonotype with a few counts. The rearrangement links TRBV7-6 to TRBJ2-7; the D is unclear. Trimming cost V 1 base and J 4 bases, with 8 bases left between them. CDR3 length: 13 residues. Germline-derived CDR1 and CDR2 are SGHVS and FNYEAQ. This chain's CDR3 is CASSLDLGYEQYV. The CDR3, as DNA: TGTGCCAGCAGCTTAGATTTAGGGTACGAGCAGTACGTC.

J is TRBJ2-1 and V is TRBV7-9; TRBD2 might be the D (6 bases). With 5 bases removed from V and 4 bases from J, the gap between germline ends came to 21 bases. This CDR3 is built from 17 residues. Germline lookup yields CDR1 SEHNR and CDR2 FQNEAQ (reference sequence). The CDR3 DNA follows: TGTGCCAGCAGCCTCCCCTTGTTGGGCGGGGCATACAATGAGCAGTTCTTC. It yields the protein CASSLPLLGGAYNEQFF.

For the CDR3, the DNA is TGTGCCATCAGTGAGTGGGGGACTAGCGGAACTAGCACAGATACGCAGTATTTT. Translating it yields CAISEWGTSGTSTDTQYF. This chain joins TRBV10-3 and TRBJ2-3; TRBD2 aligns across 11 bases. Germline lookup yields CDR1 ENHRY and CDR2 SYGVKD. This CDR3 comprises 18 residues. The V segment lost 1 base and the J segment 0 bases; nucleotides outside the gene matches: 6.

The V and J genes are TRBV7-7 and TRBJ2-5; perhaps TRBD2 as D (6 bases). This CDR3 is 14 amino acids long. The germline V gene has CDR1 SSHAT and CDR2 FNYEAQ (reference sequence). V dropped 2 bases and J dropped 5 bases, with 12 bases sitting between them. CDR3 residues: CASSLSRSGETQYF. CDR3 sequence (DNA): TGTGCCAGCAGCTTATCGCGGAGCGGGGAGACCCAGTACTTC.

V gene TRBV5-5 combines with J gene TRBJ1-5; TRBD1 matches 11 bases. The junction had 3 bases not matched to a gene; V was cut back by 3 bases and J by 4 bases. This CDR3 spans 15 amino acids. In germline, CDR1 is SGHKS, CDR2 YYEKEE (reference sequence). CDR3 sequence: CASSWGTGGNQPQHF. In DNA, the CDR3 is TGTGCCAGCAGCTGGGGGACAGGGGGAAATCAGCCCCAGCATTTT.

Only a few counts were recorded for this clonotype. The gene calls are TRBV7-9 and TRBJ2-7; maybe TRBD2 (6 bases). Looked up from germline, CDR1 is SEHNR and CDR2 is FQNEAQ (reference sequence). With 4 bases removed from V and 2 bases from J, the gap between germline ends came to 12 bases. The CDR3 length is 14 residues. CDR3 loop: CASSYAGGAYEQYF. For the CDR3, the DNA is TGTGCCAGCAGCTACGCCGGGGGAGCCTACGAGCAGTACTTC.

This chain joins TRBV29-1 and TRBJ2-1, with 12 bases aligning to TRBD2. The V and J ends lost 6 bases and 6 bases, in that order; junction bases with no gene match: 6. Germline CDR1 reads SQVTM; CDR2 reads ANQGSEA. This CDR3 has 14 amino acids. CDR3 DNA: TGCAGCGTCCGACTAGCGGGAGATGGCAATGAGCAGTTCTTC. This translates into CSVRLAGDGNEQFF.

The chain recombines TRBV10-1 with TRBJ2-1; a weak D match, TRBD1 (6 bases). Between the trimmed V and J ends, which lost 2 bases and 6 bases, there was a span of 20 bases. CDR3 size: 17 residues. Germline CDR1 and CDR2: WNHNN and SYGVQD (reference sequence). The chain's CDR3 is CASSEKRGVQGPNEQFF. For the CDR3, the DNA is TGCGCCAGCAGTGAGAAAAGGGGAGTACAGGGCCCCAATGAGCAGTTCTTC.

This chain uses TRBV5-1 with TRBJ1-5; 7 bases are shared with TRBD1. Looked up from germline, CDR1 is SGHRS and CDR2 is YFSETQ. The CDR3 spans 16 residues. The J segment lost 5 bases and the V segment lost 0 bases, leaving 8 bases of the junction unmatched. The CDR3 region is CASSLGGSGGHQPQHF. Here the CDR3 DNA reads TGCGCCAGCAGCTTGGGTGGGTCAGGGGGACATCAGCCCCAGCATTTT.

This clonotype was seen only a few times. This chain joins TRBV7-8 and TRBJ2-2, with D tentatively TRBD2 (6 bases). This CDR3 contains 16 residues. The V end lost 1 base, the J end lost 5 bases, and 14 bases lay between the germline ends. CDR1 is SGHVS, CDR2 FQNEAQ, per germline. The CDR3 here is CASSLGGGIGTGELFF. CDR3 nucleotides: TGTGCCAGCAGCTTAGGGGGAGGAATAGGGACCGGGGAGCTGTTTTTT.

The table lists this clonotype with a few counts. V and J are TRBV7-9 and TRBJ2-2; TRBD1 matches at 8 bases. Germline lookup yields CDR1 SEHNR and CDR2 FQNEAQ (reference sequence). The CDR3 sequence is 16 residues long. V trimming: 5 bases; J trimming: 5 bases; junction bases outside the gene matches: 10. CDR3 nucleotides: TGTGCCAGCAGCCACGACAGACAGGGGAGTACCGGGGAGCTGTTTTTT. This sequence encodes CASSHDRQGSTGELFF. Based on the CDR3 plus reference TRBV7-9 and TRBJ2-2, the full variable domain is DTGVSQNPRHKITKRGQNVTFRCDPISEHNRLYWYRQTLGQGPEFLTYFQNEAQLEKSRLLSDRFSAERPKGSFSTLEIQRTEQGDSAMYLCASSHDRQGSTGELFFGEGSRLTVL.